The next 27 T cell receptor beta chains were all read from a single sample in a study of blood T cells in healthy people across ages (dated by TCRdb to between 2014 and 2017). To prepare the library, 5' RACE was applied. The data were produced on an Illumina HiSeq 2500. A second PCR of about 7 to 12 cycles was run with a J-beta primer mix and a sample-barcoded 5' primer. In TCRdb, the public reads were trimmed at Q25 with fastp and aligned with MiXCR, with productive beta chains retained. Each entry is one CDR3 protein sequence, shown with its most common DNA and genes. For this sample the table gives a few hundred thousand distinct CDR3 sequences, of which roughly a quarter were detected only once. The ten largest clones take up approximately 4% of the sample. These records were also assigned to another study, of T cells of mothers and their children.

The specimen sequenced was blood. Receptor source: a boy under 10 years old in good health.

This clonotype was recorded a few times. The V call is TRBV12-3 or TRBV12-4, the J call TRBJ2-7, with 12 nucleotides matching TRBD1. With 5 bases clipped from V and 4 bases from J, the junction kept 3 bases outside the gene matches. The CDR3 consists of 14 residues. CDR3 DNA sequence: TGTGCCAGCAGTACGGGACAGGGGGCTTACGAGCAGTACTTC. This encodes CASSTGQGAYEQYF.

Only a few counts were recorded for this clonotype. The CDR3 DNA follows: TGTGCCATCAGTGAGTCGGGAGAGCGTGAGCAGTACTTC. Protein sequence: CAISESGEREQYF. V usage is TRBV10-3 and J usage is TRBJ2-5, with a tentative D call TRBD2 (5 bases). This CDR3 spans 13 amino acids. V lost 0 bases to trimming and J lost 11 bases, with 13 bases between them. Looked up from germline, CDR1 is ENHRY and CDR2 is SYGVKD.

A note on this clonotype: A read error may produce the germline difference seen at one junction end. V gene TRBV30 combines with J gene TRBJ2-2; D is undetermined. Per the germline V gene, CDR1 is GTSNPN and CDR2 is SVGIG (reference sequence). CDR3 size: 15 residues. The chain's CDR3 is CAWSVLPGNTGELFF. CDR3 nucleotide sequence: TGCGCCTGGAGTGTACTCCCAGGGAACACCGGGGAGCTGTTTTTT.

This clonotype showed up just a few times. The rearrangement uses TRBV7-9 and TRBJ2-1; possibly TRBD1 or TRBD2 for D (5 bases each). Germline V gene lookup returns CDR1 SEHNR and CDR2 FQNEAQ (reference sequence). V lost 3 bases and J 8 bases, leaving 17 bases between the germline ends. This CDR3 has 15 residues. CDR3 in amino acids: CASSFVGNGDHEQFF. The DNA for the CDR3 is TGTGCCAGCAGCTTTGTGGGAAATGGGGACCATGAGCAGTTCTTC.

This clonotype came up a few times. This sequence joins TRBV6-5 and TRBJ1-2; D ambiguous. The CDR3 extends over 14 amino acids. The ends were cut back, 2 bases at V and 3 bases at J, with 10 bases in the middle. CDR1 and CDR2 (germline): MNHEY, SVGAGI. The CDR3 is CASSYDGSDYGYTF. The CDR3 DNA follows: TGTGCCAGCAGTTACGACGGCAGCGACTATGGCTACACCTTC.

This clonotype was picked up a small number of times. The rearrangement uses TRBV7-3 and TRBJ2-2; D might be TRBD1 (6 bases). This CDR3 has 16 residues. V was clipped by 5 bases and J by 5 bases, with 18 bases between them. Germline assignment: CDR1 SGHTA and CDR2 FQGTGA. The CDR3 sequence: CASSQRDGRGTGELFF. DNA for the CDR3: TGTGCCAGCAGCCAACGGGACGGAAGGGGGACCGGGGAGCTGTTTTTT.

This clonotype was seen at least ten times. This chain joins TRBV6-1 and TRBJ2-7, with D unclear. Deletions cut 6 bases from V and 0 bases from J, with 12 bases between. CDR1 is MNHNS and CDR2 is SASEGT in the germline V gene. The CDR3 runs 14 residues. CDR3 nucleotides: TGTGCCAGCAGGAGGAAGATACCCTCCTACGAGCAGTACTTC. Translation gives CASRRKIPSYEQYF.

V and J are TRBV14 and TRBJ2-1; D unclear. The CDR3 length is 14 residues. V lost 4 bases and J lost 0, with 7 bases in between. CDR1 and CDR2 from the germline V gene are SGHDN and FVKESK. For the CDR3, the DNA is TGTGCCAGCAGCCCGCACAGCTCCTACAATGAGCAGTTCTTC. Protein: CASSPHSSYNEQFF.

This clonotype was counted between two and nine times. The chain recombines TRBV6-1 with TRBJ2-5; 8 bases line up with TRBD2. CDR3 length equals 17 residues. The V gene's germline CDR1 is MNHNS and CDR2 SASEGT. The trim removed 7 bases at V and 2 bases at J, leaving 15 bases unmatched. The CDR3 region has the DNA TGTGCCAGCACCAGGGGCGGCGTAGCGGGGAAACAAGAGACCCAGTACTTC. Its protein is CASTRGGVAGKQETQYF.

The rearrangement joins TRBV14 to TRBJ1-2, with a possible D match to TRBD1 (5 bases). Trimming removed 0 bases from V and 4 bases from J, with 15 bases in between. This CDR3 region has 16 residues. Looked up from germline, CDR1 is SGHDN and CDR2 is FVKESK. The CDR3 bases are TGTGCCAGCAGCCAAGATTGGACACCTGGGATCTATGGCTACACCTTC. It codes for CASSQDWTPGIYGYTF.

As to this clonotype: The junction departs from germline at one end; a sequencing error may be responsible. The chain carries TRBV11-2 and TRBJ2-5; tentative D call: TRBD1 (6 bases). CDR1 SGHAT and CDR2 FQNNGV come from the germline V gene. This CDR3 has 15 residues. CDR3 in amino acids: CTSSLGAGVTETQYF. CDR3 DNA sequence: TGTACCAGCAGCTTAGGGGCAGGGGTGACAGAGACCCAGTACTTC.

Here the CDR3 reads CSAVTGRLYEQYF. The CDR3 DNA is TGCAGCGCTGTAACGGGACGGCTATACGAGCAGTACTTC. The V call is TRBV29-1, the J call TRBJ2-7; D could derive from TRBD1 or TRBD2 (5 bases each). V shed 7 bases and J shed 4 bases, with 17 bases lying between them. This CDR3 region has 13 residues. Germline CDR1 is SQVTM and CDR2 is ANQGSEA.

This clonotype was seen a few times. This sequence joins TRBV30 and TRBJ2-1, with 10 nucleotides matching TRBD1. Germline CDR1 GTSNPN, CDR2 SVGIG (reference sequence). V shed 7 bases and J 8 bases; nucleotides not matched to a gene: 5. This CDR3 region has 12 residues. CDR3 DNA: TGTGCCTCGGGGACAGGGGAGCATGAGCAGTTCTTC. This encodes CASGTGEHEQFF.

This rearrangement joins TRBV9 to TRBJ2-3; 7 nucleotides line up with TRBD2. The trim removed 2 bases at V and 2 bases at J, leaving 5 bases unmatched. The germline V gene has CDR1 SGDLS and CDR2 YYNGEE. CDR3 size: 15 residues. The CDR3 sequence is CASSVKGTTTDTQYF. The CDR3 DNA reads as TGTGCCAGCAGCGTGAAAGGGACTACCACAGATACGCAGTATTTT.

This clonotype was seen a handful of times. J is TRBJ2-1 and V is TRBV27; 8 nucleotides match TRBD2. There are 15 residues in the CDR3. CDR1 and CDR2 (germline): MNHEY, SMNVEV (reference sequence). V lost 7 bases to trimming and J lost 10 bases; unmatched junction nucleotides: 15. CDR3 coding DNA: TGTGCCAGCAACCTGAACCGCCCGACTAGCGAGGAGCAGTTCTTC. It is translated as CASNLNRPTSEEQFF.

The chain is built from TRBV28 and TRBJ2-2, with TRBD2 as a possible D gene (5 bases). Germline assignment: CDR1 MDHEN and CDR2 SYDVKM. This CDR3 region has 13 residues. V gave up 3 bases and J gave up 9 bases, with 11 bases separating them. CDR3 in amino acids: CASSFSSSRELFF. The CDR3 DNA reads as TGTGCCAGCAGTTTTTCTAGCTCCAGGGAGCTGTTTTTT.

The rearrangement joins TRBV7-8 to TRBJ2-1; D remains ambiguous. V gave up 1 base and J gave up 12 bases, with 10 bases separating them. The germline V gene has CDR1 SGHVS and CDR2 FQNEAQ. The CDR3 consists of 12 residues. The CDR3 coding sequence is TGTGCCAGCAGCTTAGATGGCGGCGGGCAGTTCTTC. Residues: CASSLDGGGQFF.

This chain links TRBV9 with TRBJ2-5; D is perhaps TRBD2 (6 bases). The CDR3 is 13 residues long. Trimming removed 3 bases from V and 9 bases from J, with 15 bases in between. Germline values: CDR1 SGDLS, CDR2 YYNGEE. In nucleotides, the CDR3 is TGTGCCAGCAGCGCTCGCCCCGGAGGGGCCCAGTACTTC. Protein sequence: CASSARPGGAQYF.

The chain recombines TRBV3-1 with TRBJ2-4; no clear D. The V end lost 2 bases, the J end lost 3 bases, and 14 bases lay between the germline ends. From germline, CDR1 is LGHDT and CDR2 YNNKEL (reference sequence). The CDR3 totals 16 residues. CDR3 amino acids: CASSQNPLPGKNIQYF. CDR3 in DNA: TGTGCCAGCAGCCAAAATCCCCTTCCGGGCAAAAACATTCAGTACTTC.

In DNA, the CDR3 is TGTGCCAGCAGCGAAGGGACAGGGCGTTGGACTGAAGCTTTCTTT. The encoded protein is CASSEGTGRWTEAFF. This chain links TRBV7-9 with TRBJ1-1, with TRBD1 matching 9 bases. Germline loops: CDR1 SEHNR, CDR2 FQNEAQ (reference sequence). V lost 5 bases and J lost 5; bases outside the gene matches: 9. The CDR3 extends over 15 amino acids.

This clonotype was seen once. Compared with germline, one end of the junction differs, possibly owing to a read error. The chain uses TRBV11-2 and TRBJ2-1; TRBD2 matches 10 bases. This CDR3 is 13 amino acids long. CDR1 and CDR2 from the germline V gene are SGHAT and FQNNGV. CDR3 in DNA: TGTACCAGCAGCTTTGGGACTAGCGATGAGCAGTTCTTC. This codes for CTSSFGTSDEQFF.

The rearrangement uses TRBV20-1 and TRBJ2-1, with 7 bases that match TRBD2. Germline V gives CDR1 DFQATT, CDR2 SNEGSKA (reference sequence). The CDR3 spans 14 residues. Trimming at V came to 5 bases and at J to 9 bases, leaving 13 bases not matched to a gene. The DNA for the CDR3 is TGCAGTGCTCAGCACATGGTAGCGGGCTTTGAGCAGTTCTTC. Encoded protein: CSAQHMVAGFEQFF.

This clonotype was picked up a small number of times. This rearrangement joins TRBV5-1 to TRBJ2-5; D is perhaps TRBD1 (6 bases). V shed 1 base and J shed 6 bases, with 13 bases lying between them. The germline V gene encodes CDR1 SGHRS and CDR2 YFSETQ. The CDR3 has 14 residues. Here the CDR3 reads CASSLLLGAQTQYF. CDR3 nucleotides: TGCGCCAGCAGCTTGCTCCTGGGGGCCCAGACCCAGTACTTC.

This clonotype was seen at least ten times. The chain combines TRBV7-9 with TRBJ1-3; D is perhaps TRBD1 (5 bases). Germline CDR1 SEHNR, CDR2 FQNEAQ (reference sequence). V lost 5 bases to trimming and J lost 2 bases, with 10 bases between them. The CDR3 runs to 14 residues. In DNA form, the CDR3 reads TGTGCCAGCAGCCCTGGGGGGGCTGGAAACACCATATATTTT. Protein sequence: CASSPGGAGNTIYF. The variable domain in full, with the rest retrieved from reference TRBV7-9 and TRBJ1-3, is DTGVSQNPRHKITKRGQNVTFRCDPISEHNRLYWYRQTLGQGPEFLTYFQNEAQLEKSRLLSDRFSAERPKGSFSTLEIQRTEQGDSAMYLCASSPGGAGNTIYFGEGSWLTVV.

The rearrangement uses TRBV7-2 and TRBJ2-1; the match to TRBD1 covers 8 bases. CDR3 size: 15 residues. Germline CDR1 reads SGHTA; CDR2 reads FQGNSA. The ends lost 6 bases at V and 0 bases at J; junction bases unmatched: 4. The CDR3 region has the DNA TGTGCCAGCAGGTGGACAGGGAGCTCCTACAATGAGCAGTTCTTC. Translated, it gives CASRWTGSSYNEQFF.

In this sample, this clonotype turned up a few times. The chain carries TRBV12-3 or TRBV12-4 and TRBJ1-5; D not resolved. Trimming pared 3 bases from V and 2 bases from J, leaving 8 bases between. This CDR3 is built from 14 residues. The CDR3: CASSFEGGNQPQHF. The DNA for the CDR3 is TGTGCCAGCAGTTTCGAGGGAGGCAATCAGCCCCAGCATTTT.

In this sample, this clonotype turned up a few times. The chain joins TRBV6-1 to TRBJ2-7, with a tentative D call TRBD2 (5 bases). V was cut by 1 base and J by 3 bases, with 13 bases left in between. The CDR3 contains 15 residues. Germline V CDR1 and CDR2: MNHNS, SASEGT. CDR3 in amino acids: CASSEGPGIIYEQYF. Written as DNA, the CDR3 is TGTGCCAGCAGTGAAGGGCCGGGGATCATCTACGAGCAGTACTTC.